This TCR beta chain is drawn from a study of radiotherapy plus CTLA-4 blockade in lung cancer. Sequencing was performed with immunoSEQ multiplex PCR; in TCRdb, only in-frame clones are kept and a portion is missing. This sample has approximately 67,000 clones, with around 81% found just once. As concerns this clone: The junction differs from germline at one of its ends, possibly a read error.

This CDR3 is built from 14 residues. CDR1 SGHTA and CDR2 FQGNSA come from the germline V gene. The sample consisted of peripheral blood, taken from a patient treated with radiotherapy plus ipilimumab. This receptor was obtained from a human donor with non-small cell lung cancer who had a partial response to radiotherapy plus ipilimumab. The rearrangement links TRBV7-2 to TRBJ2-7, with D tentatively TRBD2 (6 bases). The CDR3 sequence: CASSFTGSSSEQYF. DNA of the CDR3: TGTGCCAGCAGCTTTACCGGGAGTTCCTCCGAGCAGTACTTC.